The text below deals with one T cell receptor (beta chain). The sample originates from a study of blood T cell repertoires in COVID-19. On the study more broadly: Samples taken during acute and convalescent COVID-19 were collected in the United States, Italy and Spain. PBMCs, B-cell-depleted T cells, or T cells were the source of the cDNA or gDNA that made up the material.

Original data processing: Amplification of reference gene primers provided the estimated nucleated cell counts. TCRdb's copy holds only in-frame clones and misses some; the assay was immunoSEQ multiplex PCR. The V and J calls and clone size come from that table; D and trimming were worked out from the DNA. The table includes about 230,000 clones, around 88% detected once. The CDR3 has 14 amino acids. Germline CDR1 and CDR2: SEHNR and FQNEAQ (reference sequence). V dropped 5 bases and J dropped 5; count of bases not matched to a gene: 5. This clonotype was sampled from an elderly man with acute or convalescent COVID-19. Sequenced material: peripheral blood. The chain couples TRBV7-9 to TRBJ2-5; 10 bases match TRBD2. CDR3 sequence (DNA): TGTGCCAGCAGCCGAGCGGGGGGGCCTGAGACCCAGTACTTC. Translation gives CASSRAGGPETQYF.